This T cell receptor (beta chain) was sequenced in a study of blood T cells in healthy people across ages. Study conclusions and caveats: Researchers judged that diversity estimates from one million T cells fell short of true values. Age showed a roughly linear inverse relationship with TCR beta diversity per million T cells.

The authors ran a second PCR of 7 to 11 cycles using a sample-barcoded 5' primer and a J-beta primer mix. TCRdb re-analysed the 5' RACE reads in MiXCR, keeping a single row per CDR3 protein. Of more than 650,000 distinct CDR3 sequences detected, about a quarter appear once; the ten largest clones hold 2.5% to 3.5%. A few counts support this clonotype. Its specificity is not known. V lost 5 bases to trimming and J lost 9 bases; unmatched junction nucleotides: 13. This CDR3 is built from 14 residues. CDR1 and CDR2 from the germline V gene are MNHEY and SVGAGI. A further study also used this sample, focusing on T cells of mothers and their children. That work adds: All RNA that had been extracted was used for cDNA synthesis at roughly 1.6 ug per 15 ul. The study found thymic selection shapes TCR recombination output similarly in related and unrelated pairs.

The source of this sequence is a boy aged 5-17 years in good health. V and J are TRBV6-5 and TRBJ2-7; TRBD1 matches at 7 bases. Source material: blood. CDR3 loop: CASSVDRYLRGQYF. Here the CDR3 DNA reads TGTGCCAGCAGTGTGGACAGGTACCTACGAGGGCAGTACTTC.